The sequence of this T cell receptor beta chain was determined in a study of blood T cell repertoires in COVID-19. Sequenced by immunoSEQ multiplex PCR; TCRdb stores in-frame clones only, minus some. The sample yields 120,000 to 150,000 clones, around nine tenths seen once. V was pared by 5 bases and J by 4 bases, with 12 bases between. CDR3 length: 13 residues. Germline V gene data show CDR1 as LNHDA and CDR2 as SQIVND (reference sequence). Sequencing used peripheral blood. The TCR originated in a human donor in a cohort sampled during active COVID-19. V usage is TRBV19 and J usage is TRBJ2-7; D unresolved. The DNA of the CDR3 is TGTGCCAGTAGTGGTCCGGGTTGGTACGAGCAGTACTTC. Translation: CASSGPGWYEQYF.